This TCR beta chain was sequenced in a study of immune evolution from preneoplasia to lung adenocarcinoma. Study-wide results and limits: Top clone share appeared to fall from AAH through AIS, MIA, adenocarcinoma. Compared with EGFR-mutant or double wild-type lesions, KRAS-mutant nodules were more clonal. Later-stage lesions appeared to have more T cells, more diversity, less clonality.

Each case's diagnosis was confirmed by two pathologists on H&E. Method: immunoSEQ multiplex PCR; TCRdb's copy keeps in-frame clones and lacks some. Here the sample spans about 15,000 clones, 70% to 90% being singletons. V lost 5 bases and J 1 base, leaving 8 bases between the germline ends. The CDR3 is 13 residues long. CDR1 and CDR2 from the germline V gene are SGHVS and FQNEAQ. Details on this clone: Antigen: not known. This sample includes further DNA sequences coding for the same CDR3.

Sequences were obtained from FFPE minimally invasive lung adenocarcinoma tissue. The clonotype comes from a person aged 70 to 79 with lung adenocarcinoma. This chain uses TRBV7-8 with TRBJ1-2, with TRBD1 as a possible D gene (6 bases). CDR3 sequence (DNA): TGTGCCAGCAGCCCGGACAGTAACTATGGCTACACCTTC. Its protein is CASSPDSNYGYTF.